These 9 T cell receptor beta chains originate from one sample sequenced in a study of CD8 T cells in Susac syndrome. After extraction with the RNeasy kit, about 0.45 to 1 ug of the RNA was reverse transcribed using random hexamers. Using its own MiXCR run on the immunoSEQ multiplex PCR reads, TCRdb lists one record per CDR3 protein. The table lists 250,000 to 300,000 distinct CDR3 sequences, approximately 90% of them singletons. Input material: CD8+ T cells from PBMCs. These receptors all come from a human donor with multiple sclerosis.

The V gene is TRBV9, the J gene TRBJ2-1; 9 nucleotides line up with TRBD2. The trim removed 0 bases at V and 4 bases at J, leaving 2 bases unmatched. Germline lookup yields CDR1 SGDLS and CDR2 YYNGEE. CDR3 length: 15 amino acids. The chain's CDR3 is CASSVASGGYNEQFF. CDR3 bases: TGTGCCAGCAGCGTAGCGAGCGGGGGGTACAATGAGCAGTTCTTC.

This clonotype was picked up one time. V usage is TRBV29-1 and J usage is TRBJ1-1; tentative D call: TRBD1 (5 bases). Trimming pared 7 bases from V and 0 bases from J, leaving 21 bases between. The CDR3 covers 16 residues. CDR1 SQVTM and CDR2 ANQGSEA come from the germline V gene. CDR3 in amino acids: CSGVMTPWGMNTEAFF. The CDR3 bases are TGCAGCGGGGTAATGACCCCTTGGGGCATGAACACTGAAGCTTTCTTT. The entire variable domain, with the rest obtained from reference TRBV29-1 and TRBJ1-1, is as follows: SAVISQKPSRDICQRGTSLTIQCQVDSQVTMMFWYRQQPGQSLTLIATANQGSEATYESGFVIDKFPISRPNLTFSTLTVSNMSPEDSSIYLCSGVMTPWGMNTEAFFGQGTRLTVV.

A word on this clonotype: A read error may produce the germline difference seen at one junction end. The chain recombines TRBV4-2 with TRBJ2-1; tentatively, D is TRBD2 (6 bases). CDR3 length: 13 amino acids. Germline CDR1 is LGHNA and CDR2 is YNFKEQ. The CDR3 region is CASRQVGGNEQFF. The CDR3 DNA sequence: TGTGCCAGCAGACAAGTGGGGGGCAATGAGCAGTTCTTC.

This sequence joins TRBV7-8 and TRBJ1-1, with D possibly TRBD1 on 6 matching bases. Trimming removed 6 bases from V and 6 bases from J, with 17 bases in between. This CDR3 is 14 amino acids long. The germline V gene encodes CDR1 SGHVS and CDR2 FQNEAQ. The CDR3 spells CASSSGVSSPEAFF. The CDR3, as DNA: TGTGCCAGCAGTTCAGGGGTTTCGAGCCCTGAAGCTTTCTTT.

The sample holds one count of this clonotype. This rearrangement joins TRBV29-1 to TRBJ1-1; no reliable D call. Germline lookup yields CDR1 SQVTM and CDR2 ANQGSEA. The CDR3 extends over 13 amino acids. V lost 2 bases, J lost 4 bases, and 11 bases lay in between. In DNA form, the CDR3 reads TGCAGCGTTGAATTACGTCTTAGCACTGAAGCTTTCTTT. It translates to CSVELRLSTEAFF.

This chain joins TRBV5-6 and TRBJ2-1, with 7 nucleotides matching TRBD2. V gave up 0 bases and J gave up 5 bases; unmatched junction bases: 2. Germline V gene data show CDR1 as SGHDT and CDR2 as YYEEEE. The CDR3 sequence is 14 residues long. CDR3 coding DNA: TGTGCCAGCAGCTTGGTGGGGACTAACAATGAGCAGTTCTTC. This translates into CASSLVGTNNEQFF.

The genes are TRBV28 and TRBJ1-4; D might be TRBD1 (5 bases). Looked up from germline, CDR1 is MDHEN and CDR2 is SYDVKM. CDR3 length: 14 amino acids. The germline V and J ends were trimmed by 2 bases and 5 bases, with 9 bases remaining between them. CDR3 coding DNA: TGTGCCAGCAGTTTAGGTGGGGGGAATGAAAAACTGTTTTTT. Residues: CASSLGGGNEKLFF.

The chain recombines TRBV15 with TRBJ2-5; D is perhaps TRBD1 or TRBD2 (5 bases each). The V and J ends lost 0 bases and 4 bases respectively, with 15 bases between them. The CDR3 contains 16 residues. The germline V gene has CDR1 LNHNV and CDR2 YYDKDF (reference sequence). The CDR3 region has the DNA TGTGCCACCAGCAGAGATGCTGCGCAGAGGGGAGAGACCCAGTACTTC. Amino acids: CATSRDAAQRGETQYF.

The V call is TRBV27, the J call TRBJ1-5; TRBD1 is a possible D gene (5 bases). Trimming pared 10 bases from V and 9 bases from J, leaving 13 bases between. The CDR3 is 11 residues long. The germline V gene encodes CDR1 MNHEY and CDR2 SMNVEV (reference sequence). The CDR3 sequence is CATSGGGPQHF. CDR3 bases: TGTGCCACCTCCGGGGGGGGGCCCCAGCATTTT.